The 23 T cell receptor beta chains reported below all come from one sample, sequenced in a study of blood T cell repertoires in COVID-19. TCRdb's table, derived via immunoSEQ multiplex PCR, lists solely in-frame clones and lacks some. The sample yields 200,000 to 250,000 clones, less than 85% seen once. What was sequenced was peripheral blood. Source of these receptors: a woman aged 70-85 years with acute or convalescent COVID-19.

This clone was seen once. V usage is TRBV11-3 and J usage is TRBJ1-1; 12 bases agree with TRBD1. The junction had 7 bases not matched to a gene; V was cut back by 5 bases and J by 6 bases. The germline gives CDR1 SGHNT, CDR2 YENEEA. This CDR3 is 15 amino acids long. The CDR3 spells CASSAGTGGNSEAFF. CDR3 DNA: TGTGCCAGCAGCGCCGGGACAGGGGGCAATTCTGAAGCTTTCTTT.

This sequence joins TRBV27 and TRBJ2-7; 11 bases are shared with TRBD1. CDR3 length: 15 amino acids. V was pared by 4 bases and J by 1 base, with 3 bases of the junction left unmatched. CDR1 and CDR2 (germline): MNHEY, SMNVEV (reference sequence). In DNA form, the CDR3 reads TGTGCCAGCAGTTCCGGACAGGGGGCGTCCTACGAGCAGTACTTC. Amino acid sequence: CASSSGQGASYEQYF.

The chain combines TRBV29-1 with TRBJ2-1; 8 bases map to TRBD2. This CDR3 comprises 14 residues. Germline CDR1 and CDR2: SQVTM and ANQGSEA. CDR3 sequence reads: CRGVSGIDYNEQFF. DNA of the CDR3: TGCAGGGGGGTTAGCGGGATTGACTACAATGAGCAGTTCTTC.

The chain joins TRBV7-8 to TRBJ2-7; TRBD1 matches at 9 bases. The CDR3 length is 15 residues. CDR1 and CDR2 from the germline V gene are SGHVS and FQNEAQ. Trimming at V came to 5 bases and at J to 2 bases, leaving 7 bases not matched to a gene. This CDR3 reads CASSQRRQGAYEQYF. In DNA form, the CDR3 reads TGTGCCAGCAGCCAGAGGAGACAGGGGGCCTACGAGCAGTACTTC.

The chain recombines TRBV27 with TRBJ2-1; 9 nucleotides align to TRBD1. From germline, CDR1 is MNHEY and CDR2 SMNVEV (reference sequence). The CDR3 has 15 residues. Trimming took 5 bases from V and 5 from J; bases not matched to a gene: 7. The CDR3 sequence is CASSPWDRVNNEQFF. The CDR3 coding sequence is TGTGCCAGCAGTCCCTGGGACAGGGTTAACAATGAGCAGTTCTTC.

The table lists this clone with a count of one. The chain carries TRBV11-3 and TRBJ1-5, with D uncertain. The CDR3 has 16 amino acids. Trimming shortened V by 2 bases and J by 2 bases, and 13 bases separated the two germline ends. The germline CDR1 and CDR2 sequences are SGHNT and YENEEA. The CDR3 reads CASSLSGRVGNQPQHF. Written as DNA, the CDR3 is TGTGCCAGCAGCTTAAGCGGACGGGTCGGCAATCAGCCCCAGCATTTT.

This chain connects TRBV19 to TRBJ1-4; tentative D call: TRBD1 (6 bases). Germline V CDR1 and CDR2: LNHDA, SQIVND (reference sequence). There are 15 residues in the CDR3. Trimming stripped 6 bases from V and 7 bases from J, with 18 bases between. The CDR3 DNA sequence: TGTGCCAGTAGCTTATCACAGGGCCACGGTGAAAAACTGTTTTTT. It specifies CASSLSQGHGEKLFF.

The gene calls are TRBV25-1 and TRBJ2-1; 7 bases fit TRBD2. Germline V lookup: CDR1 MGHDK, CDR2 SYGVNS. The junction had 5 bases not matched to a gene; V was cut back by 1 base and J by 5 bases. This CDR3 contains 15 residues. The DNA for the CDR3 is TGTGCCAGCAGTGAATGGAGCGGGATGGACAATGAGCAGTTCTTC. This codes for CASSEWSGMDNEQFF.

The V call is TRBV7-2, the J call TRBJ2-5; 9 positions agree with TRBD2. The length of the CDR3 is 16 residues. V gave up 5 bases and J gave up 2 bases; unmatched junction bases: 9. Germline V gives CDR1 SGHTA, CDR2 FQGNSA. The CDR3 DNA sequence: TGTGCCAGCAGCCCGACTCGGGCGGGAGGGCAAGAGACCCAGTACTTC. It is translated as CASSPTRAGGQETQYF.

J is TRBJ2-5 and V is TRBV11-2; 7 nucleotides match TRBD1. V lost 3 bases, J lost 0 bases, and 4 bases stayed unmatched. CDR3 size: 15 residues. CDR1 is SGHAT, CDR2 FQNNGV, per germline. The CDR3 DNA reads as TGTGCCAGCAGCTTTGGGACAGCCTACCAAGAGACCCAGTACTTC. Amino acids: CASSFGTAYQETQYF. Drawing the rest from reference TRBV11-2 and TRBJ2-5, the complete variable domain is EAGVAQSPRYKIIEKRQSVAFWCNPISGHATLYWYQQILGQGPKLLIQFQNNGVVDDSQLPKDRFSAERLKGVDSTLKIQPAKLEDSAVYLCASSFGTAYQETQYFGPGTRLLVL.

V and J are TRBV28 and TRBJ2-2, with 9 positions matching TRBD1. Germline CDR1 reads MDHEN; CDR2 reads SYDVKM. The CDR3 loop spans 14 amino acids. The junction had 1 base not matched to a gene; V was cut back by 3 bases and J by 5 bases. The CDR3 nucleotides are TGTGCCAGCAGTTTTGACAGGGGGACCGGGGAGCTGTTTTTT. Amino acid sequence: CASSFDRGTGELFF.

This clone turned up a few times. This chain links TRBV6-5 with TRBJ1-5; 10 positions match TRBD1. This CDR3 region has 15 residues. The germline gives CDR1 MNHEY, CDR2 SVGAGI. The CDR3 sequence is CASGTGVVSNQPQHF. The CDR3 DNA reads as TGTGCTAGCGGGACAGGGGTCGTAAGCAATCAGCCCCAGCATTTT.

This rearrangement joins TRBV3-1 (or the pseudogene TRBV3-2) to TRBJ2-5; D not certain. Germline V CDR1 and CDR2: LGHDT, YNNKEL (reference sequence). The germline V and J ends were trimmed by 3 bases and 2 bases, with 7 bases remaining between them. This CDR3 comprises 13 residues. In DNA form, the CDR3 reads TGTGCCAGCAGCCAGCTCGCGCAAGAGACCCAGTACTTC. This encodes CASSQLAQETQYF.

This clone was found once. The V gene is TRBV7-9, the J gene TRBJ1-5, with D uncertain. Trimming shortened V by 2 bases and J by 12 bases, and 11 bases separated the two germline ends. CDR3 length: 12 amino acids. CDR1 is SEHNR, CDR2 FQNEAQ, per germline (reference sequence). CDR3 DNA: TGTGCCAGCAGCTTACTATCGGGAGGCCAGCATTTT. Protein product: CASSLLSGGQHF.

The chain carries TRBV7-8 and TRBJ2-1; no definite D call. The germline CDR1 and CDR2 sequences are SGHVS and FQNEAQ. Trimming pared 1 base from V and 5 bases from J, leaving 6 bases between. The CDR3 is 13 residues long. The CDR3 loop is CASSLGLDNEQFF. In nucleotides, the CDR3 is TGTGCCAGCAGCTTAGGGCTAGACAATGAGCAGTTCTTC.

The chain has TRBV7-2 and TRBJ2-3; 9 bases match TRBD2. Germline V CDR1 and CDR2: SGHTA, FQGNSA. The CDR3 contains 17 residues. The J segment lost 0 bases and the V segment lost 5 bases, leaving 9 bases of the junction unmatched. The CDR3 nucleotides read TGTGCCAGCAGCGATGGGGCGGGAGGGCCTAGCACAGATACGCAGTATTTT. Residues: CASSDGAGGPSTDTQYF.

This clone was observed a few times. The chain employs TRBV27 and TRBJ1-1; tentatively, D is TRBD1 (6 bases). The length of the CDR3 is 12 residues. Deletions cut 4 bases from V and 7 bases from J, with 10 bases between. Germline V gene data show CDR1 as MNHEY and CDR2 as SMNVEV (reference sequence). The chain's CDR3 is CASSSGGREAFF. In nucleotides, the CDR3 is TGTGCCAGCAGTTCCGGGGGGCGTGAAGCTTTCTTT.

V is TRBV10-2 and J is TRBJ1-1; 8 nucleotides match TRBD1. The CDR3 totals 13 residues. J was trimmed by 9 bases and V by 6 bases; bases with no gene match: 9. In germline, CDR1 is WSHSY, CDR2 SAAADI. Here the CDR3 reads CASSLGQGTKAFF. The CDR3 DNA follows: TGCGCCAGCAGCCTTGGACAGGGTACTAAAGCTTTCTTT.

CDR3 DNA sequence: TGTGCCAGCAGTTACTCGACAGGGGCGAACACTGAAGCTTTCTTT. Amino acid sequence: CASSYSTGANTEAFF. The rearrangement links TRBV6-6 to TRBJ1-1; TRBD1 matches 8 bases. Germline trimming cut 0 bases from V and 1 base from J; bases unmatched to any gene: 1. CDR3 length: 15 residues. Germline V gene lookup returns CDR1 MNHNY and CDR2 SVGAGI (reference sequence).

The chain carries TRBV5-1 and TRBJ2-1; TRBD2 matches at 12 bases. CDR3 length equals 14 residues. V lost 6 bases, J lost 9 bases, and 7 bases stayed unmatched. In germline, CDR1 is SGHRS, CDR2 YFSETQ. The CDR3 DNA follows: TGCGCCAGCATGGGGCTAGCGGGAGGGGGTGAGCAGTTCTTC. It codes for CASMGLAGGGEQFF.

CDR3 residues: CASSQEEGLAARTDTQYF. The CDR3 nucleotides read TGCGCCAGCAGCCAAGAAGAGGGACTAGCGGCCCGCACAGATACGCAGTATTTT. V is TRBV4-1 and J is TRBJ2-3; 11 bases map to TRBD2. J gave up 1 base and V 0 bases, and 6 bases lay outside the gene matches. The CDR3 runs to 18 residues. The germline V gene has CDR1 MGHRA and CDR2 YSYEKL.

CDR3 region: CASSVGGGETQYF. The CDR3 DNA reads TGTGCCAGCAGCGTAGGGGGAGGGGAGACCCAGTACTTC. J is TRBJ2-5 and V is TRBV9; 7 bases fit TRBD2. Looked up from germline, CDR1 is SGDLS and CDR2 is YYNGEE. The CDR3 runs 13 residues. V lost 0 bases and J lost 5; bases outside the gene matches: 1.

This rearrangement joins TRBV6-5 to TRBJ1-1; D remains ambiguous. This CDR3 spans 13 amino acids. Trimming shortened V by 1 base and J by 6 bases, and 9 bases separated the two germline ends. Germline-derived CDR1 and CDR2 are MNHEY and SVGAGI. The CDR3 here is CASSYFSGSEAFF. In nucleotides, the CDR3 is TGTGCCAGCAGTTACTTCTCGGGTTCTGAAGCTTTCTTT.